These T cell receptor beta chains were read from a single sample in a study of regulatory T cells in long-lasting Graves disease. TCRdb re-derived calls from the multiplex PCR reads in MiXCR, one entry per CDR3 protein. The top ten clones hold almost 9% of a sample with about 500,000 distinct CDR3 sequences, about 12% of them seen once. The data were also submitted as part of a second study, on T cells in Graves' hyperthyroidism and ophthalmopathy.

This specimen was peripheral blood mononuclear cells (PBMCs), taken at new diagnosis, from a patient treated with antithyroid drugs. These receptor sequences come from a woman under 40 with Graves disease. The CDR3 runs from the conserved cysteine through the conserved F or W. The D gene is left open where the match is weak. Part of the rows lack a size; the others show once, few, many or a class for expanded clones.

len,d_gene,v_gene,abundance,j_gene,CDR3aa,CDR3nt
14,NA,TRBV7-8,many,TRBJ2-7,CASSLVGFSYEQYF,TGTGCCAGCAGCTTAGTTGGGTTCTCCTACGAGCAGTACTTC
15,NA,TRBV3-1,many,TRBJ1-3,CASSPDPMGGNTIYF,TGTGCCAGCAGCCCTGACCCTATGGGCGGAAACACCATATATTTT
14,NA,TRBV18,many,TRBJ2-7,CASSRAARLDEQYF,TGTGCCAGCTCACGAGCGGCCCGGTTGGACGAGCAGTACTTC
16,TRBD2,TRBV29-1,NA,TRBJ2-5,CSVTDRTSGIRETQYF,TGCAGCGTCACGGACCGGACTAGCGGGATTAGGGAGACCCAGTACTTC
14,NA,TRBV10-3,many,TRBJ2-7,CAIKAAIGVYEQYF,TGTGCCATCAAAGCCGCGATTGGGGTCTACGAGCAGTACTTC
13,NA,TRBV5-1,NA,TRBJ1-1,CASSLTGIAEAFF,TGCGCCAGCAGCTTGACAGGGATCGCTGAAGCTTTCTTT
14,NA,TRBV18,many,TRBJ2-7,CASSPSGDTYEQYF,TGTGCCAGCTCACCATCGGGGGACACCTACGAGCAGTACTTC
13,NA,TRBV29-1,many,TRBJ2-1,CSVWGGAPYEQFF,TGCAGCGTTTGGGGGGGGGCGCCCTATGAGCAGTTCTTC
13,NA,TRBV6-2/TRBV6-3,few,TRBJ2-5,CASSDSHTETQYF,TGTGCCAGCAGTGATTCTCACACGGAGACCCAGTACTTC
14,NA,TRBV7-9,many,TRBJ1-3,CASSQRASGNTIYF,TGTGCCAGCAGCCAAAGGGCCTCTGGAAACACCATATATTTT
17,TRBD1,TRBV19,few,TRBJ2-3,CASSTIATGYITDTQYF,TGTGCCAGTAGTACAATAGCGACAGGGTACATCACAGATACGCAGTATTTT
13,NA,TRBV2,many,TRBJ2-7,CASRATLLYEQYF,TGTGCCAGCAGGGCGACCCTCCTCTACGAGCAGTACTTC
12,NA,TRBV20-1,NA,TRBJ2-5,CSARSGFETQYF,TGCAGTGCTAGATCGGGGTTCGAGACCCAGTACTTC
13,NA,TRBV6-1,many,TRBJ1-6,CAVRTRGLSPLHF,TGTGCCGTCCGGACCAGGGGTCTCTCACCCCTCCACTTT
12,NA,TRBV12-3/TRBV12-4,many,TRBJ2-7,CASSFQGFEQYF,TGTGCCAGCAGTTTTCAGGGGTTCGAGCAGTACTTC
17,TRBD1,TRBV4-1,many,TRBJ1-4,CASSQAHAGTGDEKLFF,TGCGCCAGCAGCCAAGCGCACGCAGGGACAGGGGACGAAAAACTGTTTTTT
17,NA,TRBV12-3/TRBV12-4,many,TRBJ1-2,CASSRQKGHLPNYGYTF,TGTGCCAGCAGCCGCCAGAAGGGACACCTCCCTAACTATGGCTACACCTTC
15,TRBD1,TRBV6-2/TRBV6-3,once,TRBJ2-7,CASSRAGTGGSEQYF,TGTGCCAGCAGTCGCGCCGGGACAGGGGGTTCCGAGCAGTACTTC
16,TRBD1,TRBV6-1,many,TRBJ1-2,CASSPRTGSTNYGYTF,TGTGCCAGCAGTCCGAGGACAGGGAGCACCAACTATGGCTACACCTTC
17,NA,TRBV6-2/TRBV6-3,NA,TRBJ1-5,CASSSPRTEISNQPQHF,TGTGCCAGCAGTTCCCCGAGGACAGAGATTAGCAATCAGCCCCAGCATTTT
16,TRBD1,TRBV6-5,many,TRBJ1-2,CASSYSNTGATYGYTF,TGTGCCAGCAGTTACTCGAACACAGGGGCTACCTATGGCTACACCTTC
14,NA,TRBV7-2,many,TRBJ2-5,CASSPKGLQETQYF,TGTGCCAGCAGCCCCAAGGGACTCCAAGAGACCCAGTACTTC
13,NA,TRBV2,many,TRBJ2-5,CASSGQSRETQYF,TGTGCCAGCAGCGGACAATCCAGAGAGACCCAGTACTTC
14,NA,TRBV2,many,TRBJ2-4,CASSAEGGEDIQYF,TGTGCCAGCAGTGCTGAGGGGGGTGAGGACATTCAGTACTTC
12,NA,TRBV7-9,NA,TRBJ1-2,CASSLAVGGYTF,TGTGCCAGCAGCTTAGCGGTAGGAGGCTACACCTTC
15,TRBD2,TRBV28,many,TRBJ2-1,CASSRTSGSDNEQFF,TGTGCCAGCAGTCGGACTAGCGGGAGTGACAATGAGCAGTTCTTC
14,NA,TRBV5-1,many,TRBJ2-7,CASSVRDKNYEQYF,TGCGCCAGCAGCGTCCGGGACAAGAACTACGAGCAGTACTTC
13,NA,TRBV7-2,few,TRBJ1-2,CASSQEPAFGYTF,TGTGCCAGCAGCCAAGAGCCGGCCTTTGGCTACACCTTC
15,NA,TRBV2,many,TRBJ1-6,CASSPRVATYSPLHF,TGTGCCAGCAGTCCCCGGGTGGCGACCTATTCACCCCTCCACTTT
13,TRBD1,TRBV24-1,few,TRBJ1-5,CATSDTRQGSQHF,TGTGCCACCAGTGACACCAGACAGGGGTCCCAGCATTTT
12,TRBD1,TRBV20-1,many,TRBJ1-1,CSARGGQGEAFF,TGCAGTGCTAGGGGGGGACAGGGGGAAGCTTTCTTT
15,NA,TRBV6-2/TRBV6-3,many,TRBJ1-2,CASSYGLRPHYGYTF,TGTGCCAGCAGTTACGGACTTCGGCCCCACTATGGCTACACCTTC
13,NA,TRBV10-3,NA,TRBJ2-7,CAISRPSAREQYF,TGTGCCATCAGCCGCCCGTCAGCGCGGGAGCAGTACTTC
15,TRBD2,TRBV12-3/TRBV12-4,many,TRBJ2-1,CASSHLAAPYNEQFF,TGTGCCAGCAGCCATCTAGCGGCCCCCTACAATGAGCAGTTCTTC
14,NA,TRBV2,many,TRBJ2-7,CASSELKGWDEQYF,TGTGCCAGCAGTGAATTAAAGGGGTGGGACGAGCAGTACTTC
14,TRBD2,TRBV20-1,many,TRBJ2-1,CSAPSGRAAYEQFF,TGCAGTGCTCCTAGCGGGAGGGCCGCCTATGAGCAGTTCTTC
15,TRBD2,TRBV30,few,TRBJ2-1,CAWSTGLAGDNEQFF,TGTGCCTGGAGTACGGGACTAGCGGGAGACAATGAGCAGTTCTTC
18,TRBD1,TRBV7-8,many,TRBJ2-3,CASTPPGDRVGSRDTQYF,TGTGCCAGCACCCCCCCCGGAGACAGGGTGGGGTCGAGGGATACGCAGTATTTT
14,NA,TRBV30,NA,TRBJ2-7,CAWALDWGVREQYF,TGTGCCTGGGCCCTCGATTGGGGGGTGCGCGAGCAGTACTTC
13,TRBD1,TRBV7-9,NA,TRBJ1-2,CASRTGDRDGYTF,TGTGCCAGCAGAACAGGGGATCGGGATGGCTACACCTTC
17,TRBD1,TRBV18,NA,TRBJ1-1,CASSRQGTATFNTEAFF,TGTGCCAGCTCGCGACAGGGGACAGCTACTTTTAACACTGAAGCTTTCTTT
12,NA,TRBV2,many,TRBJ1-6,CASSVPNSPLHF,TGTGCCAGCAGTGTACCGAATTCACCCCTCCACTTT
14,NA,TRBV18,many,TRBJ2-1,CASSPSSAYNEQFF,TGTGCCAGCTCACCGAGTTCCGCCTACAATGAGCAGTTCTTC